Reported below is one T cell receptor beta chain. The antigen is undetermined. The data are from a study of brain T cells in children with intractable seizures. Surgery cases with the highest brain T cell transcript signatures were chosen for sequencing. At least one anti-epileptic drug was given before surgery. Study results and caveats: Pre- and post-surgery blood differed in depth, so pre-surgery absences may be undersampling.

Method: immunoSEQ multiplex PCR; TCRdb's copy keeps in-frame clones and lacks some. The sample yields approximately 60,000 clones, 90% to 97% seen once. CDR1 and CDR2 (germline): MNHEY, SVGEGT. The J segment lost 8 bases and the V segment lost 2 bases, leaving 4 bases of the junction unmatched. The CDR3 contains 15 residues. This TCR was sampled from a boy under three years old with focal cortical dysplasia and intractable seizures. The specimen comprised peripheral blood, sampled at surgery. The V and J genes are TRBV6-2 or TRBV6-3 and TRBJ2-7; 15 positions match TRBD2. The CDR3 spells CASSYRTSGRGKQYF. CDR3 DNA sequence: TGTGCCAGCAGTTACCGGACTAGCGGGAGGGGGAAGCAGTACTTC.